This TCR beta chain was identified in a study of cytomegalovirus exposure and HLA in healthy donors. Whole-study findings and limits: Common viral pathogens (according to a later analysis) appeared linked to several of the most significant clusters. The classifier was said to identify cytomegalovirus status with high specificity and sensitivity. A later analysis, which compared TCR beta chains of equal frequency, found the HLA-associated ones more clonally expanded.

Primers for the PCR totalled 60 Vbeta and 13 Jbeta. Clones were sequenced by immunoSEQ multiplex PCR, and TCRdb holds only the in-frame ones, with some missing. This table has approximately 150,000 clones, approximately 68% appearing once. About this clone: Antigen specificity is unknown.

Germline V CDR1 and CDR2: MNHEY, SMNVEV (reference sequence). The CDR3 runs 16 residues. After removal of 4 bases from V and 4 bases from J, the junction contained 9 bases not matched to a gene. The receptor was derived from a man in his 60s in good health and CMV-seronegative. The chain couples TRBV27 to TRBJ1-5; 8 bases are shared with TRBD1. The sequencing sample was made of PBMCs. CDR3: CASSSTTGGWNQPQHF. The CDR3 DNA sequence: TGTGCCAGCAGTTCCACCACAGGGGGTTGGAATCAGCCCCAGCATTTT.